The 17 T cell receptor beta chains below all came from one sample that was sequenced in a study of cytomegalovirus exposure and HLA in healthy donors. The PCR was carried out with 60 Vbeta primers and 13 Jbeta primers. Here immunoSEQ multiplex PCR was the method, and the copy in TCRdb shows in-frame clones only, minus some. The table records around 89,000 clones, around 85% of them present only once. The sample was PBMCs. The receptors derive from a girl aged 2-15 years in good health and CMV-seropositive.

The J gene is TRBJ1-2, the V gene TRBV7-8; D gene ambiguous. The V end lost 7 bases, the J end lost 8 bases, and 20 bases lay between the germline ends. Per the germline V gene, CDR1 is SGHVS and CDR2 is FQNEAQ. There are 14 residues in the CDR3. The CDR3 spells CASTPLGGVIGYTF. CDR3 nucleotide sequence: TGTGCCAGCACCCCCTTAGGCGGGGTAATCGGCTACACCTTC.

This chain uses TRBV7-2 with TRBJ2-2, with a possible D match to TRBD2 (5 bases). The length of the CDR3 is 15 residues. V lost 3 bases and J lost 7, with 15 bases in between. Germline values: CDR1 SGHTA, CDR2 FQGNSA. The CDR3 coding sequence is TGTGCCAGCAGCTTGGACCGAGGGAGAATCGGGGAGCTGTTTTTT. Its translation: CASSLDRGRIGELFF.

J is TRBJ2-7 and V is TRBV9; TRBD2 is a possible D gene (5 bases). In germline, CDR1 is SGDLS, CDR2 YYNGEE. Deletions cut 2 bases from V and 5 bases from J, with 14 bases between. This CDR3 has 14 amino acids. The CDR3 region is CASSVSAPPDEQYF. The CDR3 DNA follows: TGTGCCAGCAGCGTTAGCGCGCCTCCGGACGAGCAGTACTTC. Filled out from reference TRBV9 and TRBJ2-7, the complete variable domain reads DSGVTQTPKHLITATGQRVTLRCSPRSGDLSVYWYQQSLDQGLQFLIQYYNGEERAKGNILERFSAQQFPDLHSELNLSSLELGDSALYFCASSVSAPPDEQYFGPGTRLTVT.

The rearrangement uses TRBV15 and TRBJ1-5; 7 bases map to TRBD1. The CDR3 has 15 amino acids. Trimming removed 0 bases from V and 6 bases from J; junction bases left unmatched: 5. Germline-derived CDR1 and CDR2 are LNHNV and YYDKDF (reference sequence). CDR3 coding DNA: TGTGCCACCAGCAGAGAGACAGGGTCGAGTCAGCCCCAGCATTTT. It is translated as CATSRETGSSQPQHF.

The chain joins TRBV30 to TRBJ1-2, with no clear D. V shed 2 bases and J shed 5 bases, with 18 bases lying between them. The CDR3 consists of 15 residues. Germline values: CDR1 GTSNPN, CDR2 SVGIG (reference sequence). The CDR3 loop reads CAWSTLGTAAYGYTF. CDR3 nucleotide sequence: TGTGCCTGGAGTACTTTGGGCACAGCGGCGTATGGCTACACCTTC.

The rearrangement joins TRBV5-6 to TRBJ2-7; D is perhaps TRBD1 (5 bases). Germline V gives CDR1 SGHDT, CDR2 YYEEEE. This CDR3 spans 14 amino acids. V was clipped by 3 bases and J by 0 bases, with 10 bases between them. CDR3: CASSSRDSSYEQYF. CDR3 in DNA: TGTGCCAGCAGCTCTCGCGACAGCTCCTACGAGCAGTACTTC.

This rearrangement joins TRBV10-3 to TRBJ1-1, with D uncertain. Trimming removed 2 bases from V and 2 bases from J, with 3 bases in between. The CDR3 extends over 12 amino acids. Germline loops: CDR1 ENHRY, CDR2 SYGVKD. The chain's CDR3 is CAISEGNTEAFF. The CDR3 DNA is TGTGCCATCAGTGAGGGCAACACTGAAGCTTTCTTT.

This chain joins TRBV14 and TRBJ2-1, with 8 positions matching TRBD2. Trimming removed 0 bases from V and 2 bases from J; junction bases left unmatched: 9. The CDR3 is made up of 18 amino acids. Germline CDR1 SGHDN, CDR2 FVKESK. The CDR3 protein is CASSQDRGSGGAYNEQFF. The CDR3 DNA follows: TGTGCCAGCAGCCAAGATCGGGGAAGCGGGGGCGCCTACAATGAGCAGTTCTTC.

There are a few counts of this clone. The chain links TRBV5-6 to TRBJ1-1, with D possibly matching TRBD1 (6 bases). CDR1 is SGHDT, CDR2 YYEEEE, per germline. V shed 3 bases and J shed 6 bases, with 9 bases lying between them. The CDR3 covers 12 residues. CDR3 residues: CASSSGGAEAFF. The DNA of the CDR3 is TGTGCCAGCAGCTCTGGGGGCGCTGAAGCTTTCTTT.

The chain uses TRBV25-1 and TRBJ2-7, with D uncertain. V was trimmed by 8 bases and J by 6 bases, leaving 11 bases between them. This CDR3 spans 11 amino acids. Per germline, CDR1 MGHDK and CDR2 SYGVNS. The CDR3 nucleotides read TGTGCCAGCGCTGCTCCGAGCGAGCAGTACTTC. This encodes CASAAPSEQYF.

V gene TRBV7-2 combines with J gene TRBJ2-1, with D possibly matching TRBD1 (6 bases). The germline gives CDR1 SGHTA, CDR2 FQGNSA. The CDR3 spans 17 residues. Trimming removed 6 bases at V and 0 bases at J, with 18 bases between. The CDR3 DNA reads as TGTGCCAGCAGTTCATACCTAACAGGGCCCTCCTACAATGAGCAGTTCTTC. It yields the protein CASSSYLTGPSYNEQFF.

The genes are TRBV5-1 and TRBJ1-3, with TRBD1 as a possible D gene (6 bases). This CDR3 is built from 16 residues. Trimming took off 6 bases at V and 0 bases at J, with 16 bases between the two ends. The germline V gene encodes CDR1 SGHRS and CDR2 YFSETQ. The CDR3 nucleotides are TGCGCCAGCACCATCCAGGGGTCCAACTCTGGAAACACCATATATTTT. It codes for CASTIQGSNSGNTIYF.

This sequence joins TRBV9 and TRBJ1-1; D gene ambiguous. Germline values: CDR1 SGDLS, CDR2 YYNGEE. V shed 0 bases and J shed 1 base, with 7 bases lying between them. This CDR3 comprises 14 residues. CDR3 sequence (DNA): TGTGCCAGCAGCGTAGGGCAGGAGAACACTGAAGCTTTCTTT. Translation: CASSVGQENTEAFF. The variable domain in full, completed from reference TRBV9 and TRBJ1-1, reads DSGVTQTPKHLITATGQRVTLRCSPRSGDLSVYWYQQSLDQGLQFLIQYYNGEERAKGNILERFSAQQFPDLHSELNLSSLELGDSALYFCASSVGQENTEAFFGQGTRLTVV.

This chain links TRBV7-9 with TRBJ1-6; D gene unclear. This CDR3 is built from 15 residues. Trimming removed 5 bases at V and 9 bases at J, with 17 bases between. Germline V gene sequence: CDR1 SEHNR, CDR2 FQNEAQ (reference sequence). In nucleotides, the CDR3 is TGTGCCAGCAGCCCCGACCACGGGAATGGTTCACCCCTCCACTTT. Protein: CASSPDHGNGSPLHF. Full variable domain (missing parts from reference TRBV7-9 and TRBJ1-6): DTGVSQNPRHKITKRGQNVTFRCDPISEHNRLYWYRQTLGQGPEFLTYFQNEAQLEKSRLLSDRFSAERPKGSFSTLEIQRTEQGDSAMYLCASSPDHGNGSPLHFGNGTRLTVT.

The chain employs TRBV12-5 and TRBJ2-3; D not resolved. CDR1 LGHNT and CDR2 FRNRAP come from the germline V gene. The CDR3 extends over 11 amino acids. The CDR3 nucleotides are TGTGCCACCGCCGTAGCAGATACGCAGTATTTT. It translates to CATAVADTQYF. Based on the CDR3 plus reference TRBV12-5 and TRBJ2-3, the full variable domain is DARVTQTPRHKVTEMGQEVTMRCQPILGHNTVFWYRQTMMQGLELLAYFRNRAPLDDSGMPKDRFSAEMPDATLATLKIQPSEPRDSAVYFCATAVADTQYFGPGTRLTVL.

The V call is TRBV5-1, the J call TRBJ2-3; perhaps TRBD1 as D (5 bases). The V and J ends lost 3 bases and 5 bases respectively, with 22 bases between them. The CDR3 spans 17 residues. Per germline, CDR1 SGHRS and CDR2 YFSETQ. In DNA form, the CDR3 reads TGCGCCAGCAGCTCATGGCAACGGAATGGGCAGGGAGATACGCAGTATTTT. Protein product: CASSSWQRNGQGDTQYF.

The CDR3 region is CASSRPMGLEYYNEQFF. The CDR3 region has the DNA TGTGCCAGCAGTCGGCCGATGGGACTAGAGTACTACAATGAGCAGTTCTTC. V usage is TRBV28 and J usage is TRBJ2-1; 8 nucleotides match TRBD2. Losses at the gene ends were 5 bases for V and 3 bases for J; bases not matched to a gene: 12. This CDR3 comprises 17 residues. Germline lookup yields CDR1 MDHEN and CDR2 SYDVKM.